One T cell receptor (beta chain) is described in this entry. Germline V gene lookup returns CDR1 SGHRS and CDR2 YFSETQ. The CDR3 is made up of 16 amino acids. V was pared by 4 bases and J by 0 bases, with 14 bases between. This record belongs to a study of shared clonotypes between healthy human individuals. Looking at the study overall: With ages of 18 to 49, the donors were a couple of women and three men.

Naive CD4+ cells were CD45RA-selected; the remaining cells were memory. Replicate PCRs run on sorted subsets employed 200 ng DNA, about 27,000 T cell genomes. Here immunoSEQ multiplex PCR was the method, and the copy in TCRdb shows in-frame clones only, minus some. The profile shows millions of clones, over 85% of them singletons. The chain employs TRBV5-1 and TRBJ1-3, with unresolved D. The origin of this receptor is a man between 18 and 29 years old in good health. The sequenced material came from naive CD4+ T cells sorted from blood. As to subset: CD45RA+ positively selected. CDR3 sequence: CASSTEQRISGNTIYF. In nucleotides, the CDR3 is TGCGCCAGCAGCACCGAGCAAAGAATCTCTGGAAACACCATATATTTT.